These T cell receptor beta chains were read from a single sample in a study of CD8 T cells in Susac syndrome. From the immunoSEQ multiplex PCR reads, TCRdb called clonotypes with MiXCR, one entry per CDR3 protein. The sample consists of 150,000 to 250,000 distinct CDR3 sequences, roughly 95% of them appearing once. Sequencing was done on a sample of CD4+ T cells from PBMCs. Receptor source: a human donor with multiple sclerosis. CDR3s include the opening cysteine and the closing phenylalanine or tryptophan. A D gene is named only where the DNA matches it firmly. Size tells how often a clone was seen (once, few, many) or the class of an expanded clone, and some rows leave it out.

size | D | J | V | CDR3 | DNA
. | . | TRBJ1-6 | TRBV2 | CASSESPGTLSPLHF | TGTGCCAGCAGTGAATCTCCTGGGACCCTTTCACCCCTCCACTTT
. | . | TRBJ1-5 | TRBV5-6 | CASSLGGDTLGGPQHF | TGTGCCAGCAGCTTGGGAGGGGACACCCTCGGTGGGCCCCAGCATTTT
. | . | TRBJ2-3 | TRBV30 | CAWSGGVYTQYF | TGTGCCTGGAGTGGGGGGGTTTATACGCAGTATTTT
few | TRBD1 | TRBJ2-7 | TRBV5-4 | CASSLRRDRHSYEQYF | TGTGCCAGCAGCTTGCGTCGGGACAGGCACTCCTACGAGCAGTACTTC
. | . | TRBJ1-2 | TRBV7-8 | CASSHRESYGGYTF | TGTGCCAGCAGCCACAGGGAGTCATATGGCGGCTACACCTTC
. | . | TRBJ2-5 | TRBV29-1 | CSVDGAGNQETQYF | TGCAGCGTTGACGGGGCTGGGAACCAAGAGACCCAGTACTTC
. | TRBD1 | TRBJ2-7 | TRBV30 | CAWSRNTGTAYEQYF | TGTGCCTGGAGTCGAAATACCGGGACAGCCTATGAGCAGTACTTC
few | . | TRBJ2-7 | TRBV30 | CAWRLSSYEQYF | TGTGCCTGGAGGCTCTCTTCCTACGAGCAGTACTTC
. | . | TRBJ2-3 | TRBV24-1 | CATSDPSGSTDTQYF | TGTGCCACCAGTGACCCCAGCGGTAGCACAGATACGCAGTATTTT
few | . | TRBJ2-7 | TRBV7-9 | CASSSDGRYEQYF | TGTGCCAGCAGCTCGGACGGGCGGTACGAGCAGTACTTC
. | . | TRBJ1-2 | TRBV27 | CASSFTQDYGYTF | TGTGCCAGCAGTTTTACACAGGACTATGGCTACACCTTC
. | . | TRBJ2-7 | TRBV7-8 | CASRQLQEQYF | TGTGCCAGCAGGCAACTCCAAGAGCAGTACTTC
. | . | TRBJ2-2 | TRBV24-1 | CATKDRSNTGELFF | TGTGCCACCAAGGACAGATCGAACACCGGGGAGCTGTTTTTT
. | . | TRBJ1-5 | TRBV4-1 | CASSQYAYLNQPQHF | TGCGCCAGCAGCCAATACGCTTACCTCAATCAGCCCCAGCATTTT
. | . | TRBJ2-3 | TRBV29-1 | CSGRLGISTDTQYF | TGCAGCGGCCGACTCGGAATTAGCACAGATACGCAGTATTTT
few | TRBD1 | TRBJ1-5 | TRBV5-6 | CASSFGQGDQPQHF | TGTGCCAGCAGCTTTGGACAGGGCGATCAGCCCCAGCATTTT
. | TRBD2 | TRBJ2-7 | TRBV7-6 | CASSHQRGLAGEAASHEQYF | TGTGCCAGCAGTCACCAGCGGGGACTAGCGGGAGAGGCGGCTTCTCACGAGCAGTACTTC
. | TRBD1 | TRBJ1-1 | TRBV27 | CASSSDRGANTEAFF | TGTGCCAGCAGTAGTGACAGGGGGGCGAACACTGAAGCTTTCTTT
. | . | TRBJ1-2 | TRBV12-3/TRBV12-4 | CASSPGHSARDYTF | TGTGCCAGCAGCCCCGGCCATTCGGCGAGGGACTACACCTTC
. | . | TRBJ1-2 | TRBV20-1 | CSAPKQRGSYGYTF | TGCAGTGCTCCCAAGCAAAGGGGCTCCTATGGCTACACCTTC
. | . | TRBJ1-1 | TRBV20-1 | CSARDPIKDEAFF | TGCAGTGCTAGAGATCCCATAAAGGATGAAGCTTTCTTT
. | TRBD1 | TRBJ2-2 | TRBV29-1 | CSALGQDDTVRYGELFF | TGCAGCGCCCTCGGACAGGACGATACTGTACGGTACGGGGAGCTGTTTTTT
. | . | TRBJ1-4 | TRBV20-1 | CSAKRSEGYEKLFF | TGCAGTGCTAAGCGGTCCGAGGGGTATGAAAAACTGTTTTTT
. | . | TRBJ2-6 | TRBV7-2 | CASSSNFGANVLTF | TGTGCCAGCAGTTCGAATTTTGGGGCCAACGTCCTGACTTTC
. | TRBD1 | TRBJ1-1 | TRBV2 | CASRGTQGATEAFF | TGTGCCAGCAGGGGTACACAGGGGGCGACTGAAGCTTTCTTT
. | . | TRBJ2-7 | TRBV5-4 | CASSSPPGPPYF | TGTGCCAGCAGCTCGCCACCGGGACCCCCGTACTTC
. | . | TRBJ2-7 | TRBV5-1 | CASSLVPREQYF | TGCGCCAGCAGCTTGGTCCCGCGCGAGCAGTACTTC
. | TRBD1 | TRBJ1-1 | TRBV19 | CASSIGTGTEAFF | TGTGCCAGTAGTATCGGGACAGGGACTGAAGCTTTCTTT
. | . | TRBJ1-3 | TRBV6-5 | CASSLLGRATGNTIYF | TGTGCCAGCAGTTTACTAGGCAGGGCAACTGGAAACACCATATATTTT
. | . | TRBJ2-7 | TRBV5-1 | CASSFRRGGADEQYF | TGCGCCAGCAGCTTCCGAAGGGGGGGCGCGGACGAGCAGTACTTC
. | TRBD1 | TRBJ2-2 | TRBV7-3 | CASSSLPVTGGSGGELFF | TGTGCCAGCAGCTCCCTACCCGTGACAGGGGGCTCTGGCGGGGAGCTGTTTTTT
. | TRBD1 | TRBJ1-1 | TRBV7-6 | CASSPGGLNTEAFF | TGTGCCAGCAGTCCAGGGGGGTTGAACACTGAAGCTTTCTTT
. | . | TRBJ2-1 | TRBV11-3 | CASSLDLRTLGNNEQFF | TGTGCCAGCAGCTTAGATCTTCGGACTTTAGGGAACAATGAGCAGTTCTTC
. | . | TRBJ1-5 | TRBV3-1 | CASSQAGAPSQPQHF | TGTGCCAGCAGCCAAGCAGGGGCGCCCTCCCAGCCCCAGCATTTT
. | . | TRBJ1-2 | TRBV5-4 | CASSRTATYNYGYTF | TGTGCCAGCAGCAGGACAGCAACGTATAACTATGGCTACACCTTC
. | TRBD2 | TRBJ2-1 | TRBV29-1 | CSVERLLAGPQSSYNEQFF | TGCAGCGTTGAAAGGTTACTAGCGGGGCCCCAGAGCTCCTACAATGAGCAGTTCTTC
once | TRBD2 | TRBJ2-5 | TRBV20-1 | CSARGRGLAGETQYF | TGCAGTGCTAGAGGGAGAGGGCTAGCGGGAGAGACCCAGTACTTC
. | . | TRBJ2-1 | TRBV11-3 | CASSFGLFSYNEQFF | TGTGCCAGCAGCTTCGGCCTCTTCTCCTACAATGAGCAGTTCTTC
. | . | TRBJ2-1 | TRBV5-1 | CASSGLTAYNEQFF | TGCGCCAGCAGCGGCCTGACAGCGTACAATGAGCAGTTCTTC
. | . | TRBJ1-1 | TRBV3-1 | CASSQERHNAFF | TGTGCCAGCAGCCAAGAGAGACATAACGCTTTCTTT
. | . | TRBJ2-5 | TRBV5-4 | CASSLVAVQETQYF | TGTGCCAGCAGCTTGGTGGCGGTCCAAGAGACCCAGTACTTC
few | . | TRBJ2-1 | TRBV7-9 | CASSLEGAYNEQFF | TGTGCCAGCAGCTTAGAGGGAGCCTACAATGAGCAGTTCTTC
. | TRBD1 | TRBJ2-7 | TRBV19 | CASSPDRGTYEQYF | TGTGCCAGTAGTCCTGACAGGGGAACCTACGAGCAGTACTTC
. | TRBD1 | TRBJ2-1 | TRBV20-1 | CSASGTGGGYNEQFF | TGCAGTGCTAGCGGGACAGGGGGCGGTTACAATGAGCAGTTCTTC
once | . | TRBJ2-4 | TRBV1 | CTSSQSRIAKNIQYF | TGCACCAGCAGCCAGAGTAGAATAGCCAAAAACATTCAGTACTTC
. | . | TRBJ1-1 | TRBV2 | CASSELTEAFF | TGTGCCAGCAGTGAGTTGACTGAAGCTTTCTTT
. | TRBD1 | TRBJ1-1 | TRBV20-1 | CSASGSGGGRTEAFF | TGCAGTGCTAGTGGCTCAGGGGGTGGGAGAACTGAAGCTTTCTTT
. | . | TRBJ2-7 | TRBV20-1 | CSASPGPPLDLYEQYF | TGCAGTGCTAGCCCCGGGCCCCCGTTAGATCTCTACGAGCAGTACTTC
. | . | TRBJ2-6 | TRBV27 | CASRIRGSGANVLTF | TGTGCCAGCAGAATTCGGGGCTCTGGGGCCAACGTCCTGACTTTC
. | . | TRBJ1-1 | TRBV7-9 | CASSLDPNTEAFF | TGTGCCAGCAGCTTGGATCCGAACACTGAAGCTTTCTTT